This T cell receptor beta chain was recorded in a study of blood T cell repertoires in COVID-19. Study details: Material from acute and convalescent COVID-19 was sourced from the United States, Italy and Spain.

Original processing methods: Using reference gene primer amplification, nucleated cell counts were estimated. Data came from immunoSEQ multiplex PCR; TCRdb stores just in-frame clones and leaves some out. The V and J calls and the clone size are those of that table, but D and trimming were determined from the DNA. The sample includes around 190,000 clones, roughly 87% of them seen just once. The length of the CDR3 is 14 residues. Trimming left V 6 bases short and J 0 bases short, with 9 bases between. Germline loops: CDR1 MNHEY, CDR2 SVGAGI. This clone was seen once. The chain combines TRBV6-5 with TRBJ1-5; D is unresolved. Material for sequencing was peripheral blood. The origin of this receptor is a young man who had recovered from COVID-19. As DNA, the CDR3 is TGTGCCAGCAGGCCAGGCTATAGCAATCAGCCCCAGCATTTT. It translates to CASRPGYSNQPQHF.